Listed below are T cell receptor beta chains from one sample, sequenced in a study of metastatic and nonmetastatic thyroid tumors. TCRdb redid the clone calls on the PCR reads using MiXCR. The sample lists around 18,000 clones, around 13% occurring once. Sequencing input: blood. All receptors come from a female donor with papillary thyroid cancer or a benign thyroid nodule (not recorded which). Some clones in this sample may be carry-over from other donors' samples. Both conserved end residues are part of each CDR3. The order of the fields is V gene, D gene, J gene, clone size, CDR3 protein, CDR3 DNA. A D gene is named only where the DNA matches it firmly. Clone sizes are given selectively: once, few, many, or a class where the clone is expanded.

TRBV2	.	TRBJ2-1	many	CASKDRPVDYNEQFF	TGTGCCAGCAAGGACCGACCGGTCGATTACAATGAGCAGTTCTTC
TRBV5-1	.	TRBJ2-1	many	CASSSTPGHVNEQFF	TGCGCCAGCAGCTCAACACCGGGACATGTCAATGAGCAGTTCTTC
TRBV5-1	.	TRBJ2-7	many	CASSGDGGSYEQYF	TGCGCCAGCAGCGGGGACGGTGGGTCCTACGAGCAGTACTTC
TRBV6-1	.	TRBJ2-5	many	CASSGGVQETQYF	TGTGCCAGCAGTGGCGGGGTCCAAGAGACCCAGTACTTC
TRBV5-1	TRBD1	TRBJ2-3	many	CASGSSGGRADTQYF	TGCGCCAGCGGCTCATCAGGGGGCCGGGCAGATACGCAGTATTTT
TRBV6-1	.	TRBJ2-7	.	CASSRDHTYEQYF	TGTGCCAGCAGCAGAGATCATACCTACGAGCAGTACTTC
TRBV6-2/TRBV6-3	.	TRBJ2-3	few	CASIRLWDFSTDTQYF	TGTGCCAGCATACGACTATGGGACTTTAGCACAGATACTCAGTATTTT
TRBV20-1	.	TRBJ2-3	many	CSARDLFNRNTDTQYF	TGCAGTGCTAGAGATCTCTTCAACAGAAACACAGATACGCAGTATTTT
TRBV3-1	TRBD2	TRBJ2-1	many	CASSQEAGVVNEQFF	TGTGCCAGCAGCCAAGAGGCGGGAGTAGTGAATGAGCAGTTCTTC
TRBV6-1	.	TRBJ2-2	few	CASSERDAVELFF	TGTGCCAGCAGTGAACGGGACGCCGTTGAGCTGTTTTTT